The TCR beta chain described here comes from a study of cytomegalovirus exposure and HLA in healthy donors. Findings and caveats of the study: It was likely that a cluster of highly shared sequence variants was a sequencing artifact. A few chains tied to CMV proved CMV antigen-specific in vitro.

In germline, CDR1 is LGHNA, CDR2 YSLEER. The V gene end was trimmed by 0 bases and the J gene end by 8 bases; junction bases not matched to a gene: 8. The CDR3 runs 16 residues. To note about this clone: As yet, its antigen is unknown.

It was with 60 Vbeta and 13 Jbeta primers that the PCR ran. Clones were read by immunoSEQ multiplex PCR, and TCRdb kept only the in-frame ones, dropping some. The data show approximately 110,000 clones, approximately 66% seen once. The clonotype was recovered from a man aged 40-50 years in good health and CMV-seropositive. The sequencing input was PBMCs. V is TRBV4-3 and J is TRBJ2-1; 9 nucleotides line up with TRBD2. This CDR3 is CASSQDYSGSRYEQFF. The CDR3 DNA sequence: TGCGCCAGCAGCCAAGATTATAGCGGGAGTAGGTATGAGCAGTTCTTC.